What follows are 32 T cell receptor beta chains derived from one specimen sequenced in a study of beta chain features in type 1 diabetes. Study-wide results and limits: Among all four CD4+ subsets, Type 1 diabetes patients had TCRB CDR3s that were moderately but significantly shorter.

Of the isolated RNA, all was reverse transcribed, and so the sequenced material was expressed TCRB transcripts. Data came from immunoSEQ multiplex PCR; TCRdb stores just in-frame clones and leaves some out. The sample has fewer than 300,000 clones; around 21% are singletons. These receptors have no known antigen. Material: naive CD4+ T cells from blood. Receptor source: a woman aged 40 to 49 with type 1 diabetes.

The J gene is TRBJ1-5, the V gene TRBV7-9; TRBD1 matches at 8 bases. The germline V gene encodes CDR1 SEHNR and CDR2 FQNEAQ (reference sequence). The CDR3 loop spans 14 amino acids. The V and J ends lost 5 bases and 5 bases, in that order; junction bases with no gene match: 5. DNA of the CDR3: TGTGCCAGCAGCATAGGGACAGGAGATCAGCCCCAGCATTTT. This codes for CASSIGTGDQPQHF.

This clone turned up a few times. CDR3 sequence: CASSVDRVRGYTF. CDR3 nucleotides: TGTGCCAGTAGTGTCGACAGGGTTCGTGGCTACACCTTC. The V gene is TRBV19, the J gene TRBJ1-2, with 7 bases that match TRBD1. Germline V gene data show CDR1 as LNHDA and CDR2 as SQIVND (reference sequence). The CDR3 extends over 13 amino acids. J was trimmed by 7 bases and V by 5 bases; bases with no gene match: 7. The full variable domain, completed using reference TRBV19 and TRBJ1-2, is DGGITQSPKYLFRKEGQNVTLSCEQNLNHDAMYWYRQDPGQGLRLIYYSQIVNDFQKGDIAEGYSVSREKKESFPLTVTSAQKNPTAFYLCASSVDRVRGYTFGSGTRLTVV.

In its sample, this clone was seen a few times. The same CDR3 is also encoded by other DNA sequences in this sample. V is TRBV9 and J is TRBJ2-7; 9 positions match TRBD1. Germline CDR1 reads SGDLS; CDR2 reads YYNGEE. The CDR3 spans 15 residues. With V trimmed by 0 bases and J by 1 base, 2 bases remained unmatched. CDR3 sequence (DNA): TGTGCCAGCAGCGTAGGGGGACAGGGATCCTACGAGCAGTACTTC. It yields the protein CASSVGGQGSYEQYF.

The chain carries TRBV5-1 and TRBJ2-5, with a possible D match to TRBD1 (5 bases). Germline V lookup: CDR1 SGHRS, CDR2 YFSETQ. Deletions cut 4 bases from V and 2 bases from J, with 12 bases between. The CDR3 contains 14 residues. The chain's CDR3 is CASSLGAVQETQYF. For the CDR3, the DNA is TGCGCCAGCAGCCTTGGGGCGGTACAAGAGACCCAGTACTTC. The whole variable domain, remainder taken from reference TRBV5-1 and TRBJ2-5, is KAGVTQTPRYLIKTRGQQVTLSCSPISGHRSVSWYQQTPGQGLQFLFEYFSETQRNKGNFPGRFSGRQFSNSRSEMNVSTLELGDSALYLCASSLGAVQETQYFGPGTRLLVL.

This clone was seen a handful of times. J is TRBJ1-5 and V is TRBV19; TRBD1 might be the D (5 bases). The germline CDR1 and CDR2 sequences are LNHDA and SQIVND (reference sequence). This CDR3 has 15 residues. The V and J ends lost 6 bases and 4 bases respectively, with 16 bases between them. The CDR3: CASREGQGGNQPQHF. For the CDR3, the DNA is TGTGCCAGTAGGGAGGGCCAGGGCGGAAATCAGCCCCAGCATTTT.

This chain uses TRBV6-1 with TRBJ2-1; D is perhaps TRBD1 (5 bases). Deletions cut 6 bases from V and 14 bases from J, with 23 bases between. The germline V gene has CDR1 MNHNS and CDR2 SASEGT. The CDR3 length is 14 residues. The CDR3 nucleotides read TGTGCCAGCAGCGCCTCGGAGAGGACACCCAGGGAGTTCTTC. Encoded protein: CASSASERTPREFF.

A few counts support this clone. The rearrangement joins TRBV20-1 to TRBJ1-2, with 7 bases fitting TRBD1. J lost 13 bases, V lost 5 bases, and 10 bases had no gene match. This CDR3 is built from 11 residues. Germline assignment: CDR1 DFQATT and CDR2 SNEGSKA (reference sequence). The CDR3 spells CSAVRQGKGTF. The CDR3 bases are TGCAGTGCTGTCCGACAGGGTAAAGGCACCTTC.

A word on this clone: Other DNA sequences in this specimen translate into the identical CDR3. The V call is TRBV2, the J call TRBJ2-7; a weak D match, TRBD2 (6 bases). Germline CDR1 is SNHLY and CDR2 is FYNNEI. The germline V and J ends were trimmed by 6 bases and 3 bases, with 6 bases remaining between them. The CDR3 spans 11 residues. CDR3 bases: TGTGCCAGCAGGGGAGGCTACGAGCAGTACTTC. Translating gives CASRGGYEQYF.

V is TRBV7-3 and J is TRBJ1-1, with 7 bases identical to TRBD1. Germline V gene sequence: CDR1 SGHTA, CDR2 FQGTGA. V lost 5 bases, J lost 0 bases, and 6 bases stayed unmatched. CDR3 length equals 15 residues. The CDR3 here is CASSPDRAMNTEAFF. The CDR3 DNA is TGTGCCAGCAGCCCAGACAGGGCCATGAACACTGAAGCTTTCTTT.

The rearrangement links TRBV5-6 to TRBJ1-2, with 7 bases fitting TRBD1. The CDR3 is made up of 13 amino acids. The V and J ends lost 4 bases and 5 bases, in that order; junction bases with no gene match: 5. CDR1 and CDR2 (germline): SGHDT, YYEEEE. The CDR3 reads CASSPGQDYGYTF. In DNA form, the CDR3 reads TGTGCCAGCAGCCCAGGACAGGATTATGGCTACACCTTC.

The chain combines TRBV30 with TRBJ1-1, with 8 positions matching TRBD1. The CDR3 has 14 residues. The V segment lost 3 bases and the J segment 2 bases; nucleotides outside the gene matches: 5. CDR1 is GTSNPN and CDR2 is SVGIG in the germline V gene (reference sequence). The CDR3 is CAWSRTGGNTEAFF. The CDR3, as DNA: TGTGCCTGGAGCCGAACAGGGGGTAACACTGAAGCTTTCTTT. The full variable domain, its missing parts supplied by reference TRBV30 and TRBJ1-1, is SQTIHQWPATLVQPVGSPLSLECTVEGTSNPNLYWYRQAAGRGLQLLFYSVGIGQISSEVPQNLSASRPQDRQFILSSKKLLLSDSGFYLCAWSRTGGNTEAFFGQGTRLTVV.

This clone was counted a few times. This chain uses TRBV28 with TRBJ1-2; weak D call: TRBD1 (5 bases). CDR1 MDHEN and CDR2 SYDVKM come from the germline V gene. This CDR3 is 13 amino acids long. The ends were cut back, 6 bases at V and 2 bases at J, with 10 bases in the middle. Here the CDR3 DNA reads TGTGCCAGCAGCATACAGGAGAACTATGGCTACACCTTC. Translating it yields CASSIQENYGYTF.

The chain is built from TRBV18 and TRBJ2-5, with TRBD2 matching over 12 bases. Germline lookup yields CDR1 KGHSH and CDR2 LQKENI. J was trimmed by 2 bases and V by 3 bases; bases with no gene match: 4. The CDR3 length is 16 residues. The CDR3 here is CASSPGTSGPQETQYF. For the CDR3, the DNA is TGTGCCAGCTCACCCGGGACTAGCGGGCCTCAAGAGACCCAGTACTTC.

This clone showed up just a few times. The DNA for the CDR3 is TGTGCCAGCAGCTTTGCTAAGAACCAAAACTATGGCTACACCTTC. Translation: CASSFAKNQNYGYTF. The rearrangement joins TRBV5-4 to TRBJ1-2, with D uncertain. V was clipped by 2 bases and J by 2 bases, with 13 bases between them. CDR1 is SGHNT, CDR2 YYREEE, per germline (reference sequence). The CDR3 totals 15 residues.

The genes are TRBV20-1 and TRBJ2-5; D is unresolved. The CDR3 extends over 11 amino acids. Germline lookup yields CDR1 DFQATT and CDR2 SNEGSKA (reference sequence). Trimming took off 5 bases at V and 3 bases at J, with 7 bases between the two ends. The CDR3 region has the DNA TGCAGTGCTGTCCCGGAAGAGACCCAGTACTTC. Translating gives CSAVPEETQYF.

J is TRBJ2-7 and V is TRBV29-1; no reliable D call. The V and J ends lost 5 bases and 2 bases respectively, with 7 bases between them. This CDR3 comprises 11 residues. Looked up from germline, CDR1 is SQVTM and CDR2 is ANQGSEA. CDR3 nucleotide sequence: TGCAGCGTTACAAGTACCTACGAGCAGTACTTC. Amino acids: CSVTSTYEQYF.

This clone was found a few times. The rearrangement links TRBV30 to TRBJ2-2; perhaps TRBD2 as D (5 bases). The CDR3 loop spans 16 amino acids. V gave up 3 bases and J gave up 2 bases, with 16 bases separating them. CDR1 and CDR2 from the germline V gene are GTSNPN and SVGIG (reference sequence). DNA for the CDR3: TGTGCCTGGAGCTGGGAGAGCTCGTTTAACACCGGGGAGCTGTTTTTT. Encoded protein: CAWSWESSFNTGELFF.

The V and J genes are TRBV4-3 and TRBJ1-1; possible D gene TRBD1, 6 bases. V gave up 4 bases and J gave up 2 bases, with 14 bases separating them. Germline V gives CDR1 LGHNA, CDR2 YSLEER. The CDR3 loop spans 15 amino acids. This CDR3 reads CASSLRVGTNTEAFF. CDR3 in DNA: TGCGCCAGCAGCCTAAGAGTCGGGACAAACACTGAAGCTTTCTTT.

CDR3 loop: CASSLLSRNTEAFF. The DNA of the CDR3 is TGTGCCAGCAGCTTGCTTTCGCGGAACACTGAAGCTTTCTTT. The chain has TRBV7-2 and TRBJ1-1; D is unclear. The V gene's germline CDR1 is SGHTA and CDR2 FQGNSA. CDR3 length equals 14 residues. V lost 3 bases to trimming and J lost 1 base, with 9 bases between them.

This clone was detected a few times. CDR3 sequence: CASSQVPGSSGANVLTF. The CDR3 DNA reads TGCGCCAGCAGCCAAGTCCCCGGGAGCTCTGGGGCCAACGTCCTGACTTTC. This chain uses TRBV4-3 with TRBJ2-6, with D perhaps matching TRBD2 (6 bases). Germline CDR1 and CDR2: LGHNA and YSLEER. CDR3 length: 17 amino acids. V lost 1 base, J lost 0 bases, and 10 bases lay in between.

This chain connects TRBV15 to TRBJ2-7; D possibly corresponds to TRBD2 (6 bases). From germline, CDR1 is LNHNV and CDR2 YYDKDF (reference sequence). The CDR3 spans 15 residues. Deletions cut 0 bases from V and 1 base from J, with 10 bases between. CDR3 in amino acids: CATSRDGGASYEQYF. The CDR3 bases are TGTGCCACCAGCAGAGATGGAGGGGCTTCCTACGAGCAGTACTTC.

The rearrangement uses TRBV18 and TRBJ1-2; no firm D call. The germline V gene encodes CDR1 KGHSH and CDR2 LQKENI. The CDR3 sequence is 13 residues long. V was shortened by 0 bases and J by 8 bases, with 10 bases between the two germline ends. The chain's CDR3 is CASSPPSELGYTF. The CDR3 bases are TGTGCCAGCTCACCACCCTCGGAGTTAGGCTACACCTTC.

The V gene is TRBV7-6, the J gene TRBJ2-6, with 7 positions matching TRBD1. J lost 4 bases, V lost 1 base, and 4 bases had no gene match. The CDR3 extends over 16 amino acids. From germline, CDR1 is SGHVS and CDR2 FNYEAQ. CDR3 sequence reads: CASSLEGASGANVLTF. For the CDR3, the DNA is TGTGCCAGCAGCTTAGAGGGGGCGTCCGGGGCCAACGTCCTGACTTTC.

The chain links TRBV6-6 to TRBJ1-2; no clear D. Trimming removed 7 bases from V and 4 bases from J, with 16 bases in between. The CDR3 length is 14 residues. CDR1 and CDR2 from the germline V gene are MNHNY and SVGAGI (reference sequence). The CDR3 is CASTREKAGYGYTF. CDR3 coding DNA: TGTGCCAGCACAAGGGAGAAGGCGGGCTATGGCTACACCTTC.

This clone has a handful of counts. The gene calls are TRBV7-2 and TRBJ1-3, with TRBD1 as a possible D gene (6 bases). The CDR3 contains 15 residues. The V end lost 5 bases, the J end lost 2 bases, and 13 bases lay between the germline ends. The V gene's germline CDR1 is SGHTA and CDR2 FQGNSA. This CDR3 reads CASSPRTVTGNTIYF. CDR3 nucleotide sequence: TGTGCCAGCAGCCCGAGGACAGTAACTGGAAACACCATATATTTT.

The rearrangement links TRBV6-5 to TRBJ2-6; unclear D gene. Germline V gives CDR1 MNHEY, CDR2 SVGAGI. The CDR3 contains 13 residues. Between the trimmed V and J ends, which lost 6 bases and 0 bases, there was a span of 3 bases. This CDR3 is CASSSSGANVLTF. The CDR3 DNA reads TGTGCCAGCAGCAGCTCTGGGGCCAACGTCCTGACTTTC.

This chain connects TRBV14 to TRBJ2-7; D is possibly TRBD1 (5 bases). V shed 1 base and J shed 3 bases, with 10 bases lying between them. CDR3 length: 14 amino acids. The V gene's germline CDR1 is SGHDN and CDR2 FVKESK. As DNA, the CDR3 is TGTGCCAGCAGCCAAGGGTGGGGCCGCTACGAGCAGTACTTC. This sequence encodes CASSQGWGRYEQYF. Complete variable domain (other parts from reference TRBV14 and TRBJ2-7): EAGVTQFPSHSVIEKGQTVTLRCDPISGHDNLYWYRRVMGKEIKFLLHFVKESKQDESGMPNNRFLAERTGGTYSTLKVQPAELEDSGVYFCASSQGWGRYEQYFGPGTRLTVT.

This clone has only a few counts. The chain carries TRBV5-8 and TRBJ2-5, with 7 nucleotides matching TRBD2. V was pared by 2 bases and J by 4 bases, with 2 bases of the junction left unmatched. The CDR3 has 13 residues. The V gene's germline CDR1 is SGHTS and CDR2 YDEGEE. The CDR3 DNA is TGTGCCAGCAGCTTCTGGGGGGGAGAGACCCAGTACTTC. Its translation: CASSFWGGETQYF.

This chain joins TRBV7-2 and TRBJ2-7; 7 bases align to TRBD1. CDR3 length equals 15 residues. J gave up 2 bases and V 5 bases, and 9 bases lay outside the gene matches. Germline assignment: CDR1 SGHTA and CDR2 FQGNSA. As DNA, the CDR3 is TGTGCCAGCAGCCAAGGGGGCGCCAGGACCTACGAGCAGTACTTC. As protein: CASSQGGARTYEQYF.

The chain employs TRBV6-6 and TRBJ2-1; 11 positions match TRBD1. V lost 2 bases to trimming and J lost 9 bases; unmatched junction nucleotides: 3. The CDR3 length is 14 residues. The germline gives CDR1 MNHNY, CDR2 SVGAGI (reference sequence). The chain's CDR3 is CASSYRTGGGEQFF. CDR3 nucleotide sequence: TGTGCCAGCAGTTACCGGACAGGGGGCGGTGAGCAGTTCTTC.

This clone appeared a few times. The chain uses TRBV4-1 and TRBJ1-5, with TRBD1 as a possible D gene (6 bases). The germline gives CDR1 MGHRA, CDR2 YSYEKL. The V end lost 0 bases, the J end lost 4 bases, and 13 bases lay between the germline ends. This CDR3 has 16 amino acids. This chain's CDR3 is CASSQDPGTPNQPQHF. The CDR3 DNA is TGCGCCAGCAGCCAAGACCCAGGGACACCGAATCAGCCCCAGCATTTT.

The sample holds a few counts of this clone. The DNA of the CDR3 is TGCGCCAGCAGCCAAGATGCCTCGAGTATGAATACGCAGTATTTT. Protein sequence: CASSQDASSMNTQYF. This chain joins TRBV4-1 and TRBJ2-3; the D is unclear. Germline V gene lookup returns CDR1 MGHRA and CDR2 YSYEKL. V shed 0 bases and J shed 7 bases, with 14 bases lying between them. The CDR3 is 15 residues long.